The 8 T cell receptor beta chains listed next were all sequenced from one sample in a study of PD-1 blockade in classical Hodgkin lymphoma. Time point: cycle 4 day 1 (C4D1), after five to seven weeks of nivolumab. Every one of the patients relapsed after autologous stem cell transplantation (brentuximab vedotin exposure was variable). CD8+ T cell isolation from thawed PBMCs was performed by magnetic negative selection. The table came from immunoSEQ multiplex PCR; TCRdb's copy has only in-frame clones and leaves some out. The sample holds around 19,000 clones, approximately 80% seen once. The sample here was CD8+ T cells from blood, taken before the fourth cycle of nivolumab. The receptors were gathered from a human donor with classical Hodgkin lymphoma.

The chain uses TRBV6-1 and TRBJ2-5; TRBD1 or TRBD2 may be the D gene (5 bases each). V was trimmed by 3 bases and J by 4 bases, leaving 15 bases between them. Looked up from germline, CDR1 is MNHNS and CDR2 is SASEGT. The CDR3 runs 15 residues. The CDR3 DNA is TGTGCCAGCAGTGAGGGACCCGGGGTGACAGAGACCCAGTACTTC. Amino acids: CASSEGPGVTETQYF.

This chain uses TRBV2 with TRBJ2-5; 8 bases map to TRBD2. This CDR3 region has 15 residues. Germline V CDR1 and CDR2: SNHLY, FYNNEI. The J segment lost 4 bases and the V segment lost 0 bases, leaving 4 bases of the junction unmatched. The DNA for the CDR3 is TGTGCCAGCAGTGAAGCCCCGACTAGCGCAGAGACCCAGTACTTC. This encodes CASSEAPTSAETQYF.

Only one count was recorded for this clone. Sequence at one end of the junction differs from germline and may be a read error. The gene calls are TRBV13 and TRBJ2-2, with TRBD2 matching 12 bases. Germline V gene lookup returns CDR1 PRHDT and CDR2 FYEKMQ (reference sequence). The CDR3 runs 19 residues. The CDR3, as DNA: TGTGCCAGCAGCACAAGCTCTAGCGGGGGGGCCGCGAATACCGGGGAGCTGTTTTTT. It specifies CASSTSSSGGAANTGELFF.

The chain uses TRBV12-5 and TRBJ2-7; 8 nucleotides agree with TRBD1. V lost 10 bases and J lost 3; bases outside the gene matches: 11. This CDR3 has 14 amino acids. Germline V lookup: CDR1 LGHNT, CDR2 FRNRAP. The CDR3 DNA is TGTGCTACCACCGACGGGACAGGTTACTACGAGCAGTACTTC. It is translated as CATTDGTGYYEQYF.

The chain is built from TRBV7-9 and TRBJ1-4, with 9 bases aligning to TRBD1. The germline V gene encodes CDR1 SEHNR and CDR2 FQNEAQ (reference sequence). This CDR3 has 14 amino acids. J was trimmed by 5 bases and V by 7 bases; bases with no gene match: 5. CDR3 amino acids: CASIPGQGNEKLFF. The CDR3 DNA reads TGTGCCAGCATCCCGGGACAGGGAAATGAAAAACTGTTTTTT.

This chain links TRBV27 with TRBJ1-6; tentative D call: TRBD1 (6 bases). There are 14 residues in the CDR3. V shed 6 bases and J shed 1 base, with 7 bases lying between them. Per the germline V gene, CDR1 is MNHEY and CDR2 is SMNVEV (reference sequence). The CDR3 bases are TGTGCCAGCAGGCAGGGGTCCTATAATTCACCCCTCCACTTT. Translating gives CASRQGSYNSPLHF.

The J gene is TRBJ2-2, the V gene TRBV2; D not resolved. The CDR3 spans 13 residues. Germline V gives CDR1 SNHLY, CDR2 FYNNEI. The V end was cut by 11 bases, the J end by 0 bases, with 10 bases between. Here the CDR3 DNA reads TGTGCCTCCTGTGAGGCGAACACCGGGGAGCTGTTTTTT. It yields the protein CASCEANTGELFF. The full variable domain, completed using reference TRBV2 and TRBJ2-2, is EPEVTQTPSHQVTQMGQEVILRCVPISNHLYFYWYRQILGQKVEFLVSFYNNEISEKSEIFDDQFSVERPDGSNFTLKIRSTKLEDSAMYFCASCEANTGELFFGEGSRLTVL.

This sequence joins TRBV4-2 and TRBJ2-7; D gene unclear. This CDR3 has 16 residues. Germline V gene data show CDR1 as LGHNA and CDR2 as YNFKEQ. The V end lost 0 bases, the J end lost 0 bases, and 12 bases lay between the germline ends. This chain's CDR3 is CASSQDLRASSYEQYF. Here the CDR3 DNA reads TGTGCCAGCAGCCAAGATCTAAGGGCCTCCTCCTACGAGCAGTACTTC.